This T cell receptor beta chain appears in the sequencing data of a study of blood T cell repertoires in COVID-19. As for the study in general: Specimens from acute and convalescent COVID-19 originated in the United States, Italy and Spain.

V lost 0 bases and J 8 bases, leaving 11 bases between the germline ends. Germline-derived CDR1 and CDR2 are SGHDT and YYEEEE. The CDR3 sequence is 13 residues long. In the original processing: Amplification from reference gene primers served as the basis for estimated nucleated cell counts. Sequencing used immunoSEQ multiplex PCR; TCRdb keeps in-frame clones, though not all of them. The V and J calls and the clone size are those of that table, but D and trimming were determined from the DNA. The sample gives roughly 60,000 clones, 80% to 90% of which show up once; about 1.1% is in the top ten. Sequenced material: peripheral blood. This clonotype originated in a man in his forties or fifties with acute or convalescent COVID-19. This chain joins TRBV5-6 and TRBJ1-2, with D perhaps TRBD1 (6 bases). The CDR3 loop is CASSLVPGEGYTF. The CDR3 region has the DNA TGTGCCAGCAGCTTGGTACCAGGGGAAGGCTACACCTTC.